These T cell receptor beta chains were read from a single sample in a study of cytomegalovirus exposure and HLA in healthy donors. Only in-frame clones appear in the TCRdb table, and some are missing; sequencing was by immunoSEQ multiplex PCR. The sample has roughly 56,000 clones, around 72% seen once. The sequenced material came from PBMCs. The source of these receptors is a man in his fifties or sixties in good health and CMV-seropositive. Each CDR3 is given with its conserved first and last residue. The order of the fields is J gene, CDR3 length, D gene, V gene, CDR3 DNA, CDR3 protein. The D gene is left open where the match is weak.

>TRBJ2-1|13|-|TRBV19
TGTGCCAGTAGTAATCAGTTGTACAATGAGCAGTTCTTC
CASSNQLYNEQFF
>TRBJ2-3|15|-|TRBV5-4
TGTGCCAGCAGCTTGATGGAGGGAGGTAGAGATACGCAGTATTTT
CASSLMEGGRDTQYF
>TRBJ1-1|17|TRBD1|TRBV7-6
TGTGCCAGCACCTTTACGCCCACTACAGGGGTGGACACTGAAGCTTTCTTT
CASTFTPTTGVDTEAFF
>TRBJ1-4|13|-|TRBV28
TGTGCCAGCAGTTTCCAGGACTGGGGAAAACTGTTTTTT
CASSFQDWGKLFF
>TRBJ2-7|15|TRBD1|TRBV4-2
TGTGCCAGCAGCCTGATAGGGACAGGCTCCTACGAGCAGTACTTC
CASSLIGTGSYEQYF
>TRBJ2-7|12|-|TRBV5-4
TGTGCCAGCAGCCCGCCAGGGAACGAGCAGTACTTC
CASSPPGNEQYF
>TRBJ1-3|12|-|TRBV28
TGTGCCAGCCTTGGGGCGGGAAACACCATATATTTT
CASLGAGNTIYF
>TRBJ2-7|15|-|TRBV19
TGTGCCAGTAGTACCGAACAGGGCCCGGGGTACGAGCAGTACTTC
CASSTEQGPGYEQYF
>TRBJ2-5|16|TRBD2|TRBV27
TGTGCCAGCAGTTCGCTAGCGGGAATGACCGTGGAGACCCAGTACTTC
CASSSLAGMTVETQYF
>TRBJ1-3|13|TRBD1|TRBV29-1
TGCAGCTACGTTGGGACAGCTGGAAACACCATATATTTT
CSYVGTAGNTIYF
>TRBJ2-7|16|-|TRBV12-1
TGTGCCAGCAGCCGCCCACCTCAGGGCCGCTCCTACGAGCAGTACTTC
CASSRPPQGRSYEQYF
>TRBJ2-5|14|-|TRBV27
TGTGCCAGCAGTCCCCACGGAGAAAGGGAGACCCAGTACTTC
CASSPHGERETQYF
>TRBJ2-7|14|TRBD1|TRBV5-1
TGCGCCAGCAGCCTGGGGACAGGGCCCTACGAGCAGTACTTC
CASSLGTGPYEQYF